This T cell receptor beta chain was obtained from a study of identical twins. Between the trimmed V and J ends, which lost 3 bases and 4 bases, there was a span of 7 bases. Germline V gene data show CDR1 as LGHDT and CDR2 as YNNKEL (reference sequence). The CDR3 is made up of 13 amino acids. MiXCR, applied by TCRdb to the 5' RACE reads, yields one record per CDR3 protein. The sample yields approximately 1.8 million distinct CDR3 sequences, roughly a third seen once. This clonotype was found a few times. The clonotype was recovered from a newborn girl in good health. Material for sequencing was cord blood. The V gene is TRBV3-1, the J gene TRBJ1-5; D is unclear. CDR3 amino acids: CASSHYRNQPQHF. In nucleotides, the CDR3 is TGTGCCAGCAGCCATTACCGGAATCAGCCCCAGCATTTT.